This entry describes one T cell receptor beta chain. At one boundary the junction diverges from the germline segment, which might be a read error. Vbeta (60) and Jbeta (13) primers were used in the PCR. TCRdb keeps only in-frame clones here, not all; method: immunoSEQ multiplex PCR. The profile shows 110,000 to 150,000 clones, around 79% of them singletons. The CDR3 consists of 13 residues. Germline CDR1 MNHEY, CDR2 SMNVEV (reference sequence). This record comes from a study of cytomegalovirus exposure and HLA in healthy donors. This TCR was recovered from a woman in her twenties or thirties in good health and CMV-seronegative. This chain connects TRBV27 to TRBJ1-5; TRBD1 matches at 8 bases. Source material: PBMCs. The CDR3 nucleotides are TGTACCAGCAGCAGACAGGGGTTTCAGCCCCAGCATTTT. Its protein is CTSSRQGFQPQHF.